The 24 T cell receptor beta chains in this list originate from one sample, sequenced in a study of shared clonotypes between healthy human individuals. Assay: immunoSEQ multiplex PCR; the TCRdb copy retains only in-frame clones and omits some. The sample yields about 460,000 clones, around 77% seen once. The sample taken for sequencing was PBMCs. The receptor source for this set is a woman aged 40 to 49 in good health. Some clones in this sample may be carry-over from other donors' samples.

This clone was seen only a few times. This chain uses TRBV7-6 with TRBJ2-1; the D gene is possibly TRBD2 (5 bases). The V and J ends lost 5 bases and 4 bases respectively, with 15 bases between them. The CDR3 consists of 15 residues. Germline V gene lookup returns CDR1 SGHVS and CDR2 FNYEAQ. The DNA of the CDR3 is TGTGCCAGCAGCGGTCTAGGACTCGAGTACAATGAGCAGTTCTTC. The encoded protein is CASSGLGLEYNEQFF.

The chain couples TRBV6-5 to TRBJ1-2; the D is unclear. Trimming removed 2 bases from V and 5 bases from J, with 9 bases in between. This CDR3 is 13 amino acids long. Germline CDR1 and CDR2: MNHEY and SVGAGI. CDR3 in DNA: TGTGCCAGCAGTTACAATTCTGTGTATGGCTACACCTTC. This translates into CASSYNSVYGYTF.

This clone was counted a single time. CDR3 region: CAISESSSGLYEQYF. The CDR3 coding sequence is TGTGCCATCAGTGAGTCAAGCAGCGGCCTCTACGAGCAGTACTTC. The chain has TRBV10-3 and TRBJ2-7; possibly TRBD2 for D (5 bases). Germline loops: CDR1 ENHRY, CDR2 SYGVKD. This CDR3 is built from 15 residues. Trimming removed 0 bases at V and 3 bases at J, with 12 bases between.

J is TRBJ2-3 and V is TRBV6-5; D ambiguous. V shed 11 bases and J shed 4 bases, with 13 bases lying between them. CDR1 is MNHEY and CDR2 is SVGAGI in the germline V gene. This CDR3 region has 12 residues. The CDR3 is CASGRPPDTQYF. The DNA of the CDR3 is TGTGCCTCGGGCCGCCCCCCAGATACGCAGTATTTT.

The chain joins TRBV7-3 to TRBJ2-2; the D gene is possibly TRBD2 (5 bases). This CDR3 spans 16 amino acids. Trimming left V 1 base short and J 8 bases short, with 17 bases between. Germline V gene lookup returns CDR1 SGHTA and CDR2 FQGTGA. The CDR3 sequence: CASSLRAATSGGELFF. Written as DNA, the CDR3 is TGTGCCAGCAGCTTAAGGGCGGCCACATCGGGAGGGGAGCTGTTTTTT.

The chain couples TRBV27 to TRBJ1-2; 9 bases are shared with TRBD1. Per germline, CDR1 MNHEY and CDR2 SMNVEV (reference sequence). This CDR3 comprises 13 residues. Losses at the gene ends were 4 bases for V and 7 bases for J; bases not matched to a gene: 4. The CDR3: CASSWDRVLGYTF. In DNA form, the CDR3 reads TGTGCCAGCAGTTGGGACAGGGTGCTTGGCTACACCTTC.

The rearrangement links TRBV29-1 to TRBJ2-7; D perhaps matches TRBD2 (6 bases). The V and J ends lost 4 bases and 1 base respectively, with 11 bases between them. This CDR3 contains 13 residues. The germline gives CDR1 SQVTM, CDR2 ANQGSEA. CDR3 coding DNA: TGCAGCGTTGGAGTGGGGGGTTCCTACGAGCAGTACTTC. This codes for CSVGVGGSYEQYF.

This chain connects TRBV15 to TRBJ2-2; D remains ambiguous. Germline CDR1 reads LNHNV; CDR2 reads YYDKDF (reference sequence). This CDR3 spans 14 amino acids. V lost 4 bases and J lost 4, with 10 bases in between. CDR3 residues: CATSKGLTTGELFF. The CDR3, as DNA: TGTGCCACCAGCAAAGGCCTGACCACCGGGGAGCTGTTTTTT.

With regard to this clone: A clone one base away is much larger, so this may be a read error. The chain links TRBV7-2 to TRBJ2-2, with D uncertain. There are 12 residues in the CDR3. Germline values: CDR1 SGHTA, CDR2 FQGNSA. Trimming cost V 2 bases and J 6 bases, with 4 bases left between them. CDR3 protein: CASSLSSGELFF. The CDR3, as DNA: TGTGCCAGCAGCTTAAGTTCCGGGGAGCTGTTTTTT.

The chain has TRBV7-3 and TRBJ2-7; 8 bases match TRBD2. Trimming cost V 6 bases and J 2 bases; bases outside gene matches: 9. The CDR3 contains 15 residues. Germline V CDR1 and CDR2: SGHTA, FQGTGA. CDR3 protein: CASSPGLGSTYEQYF. The CDR3 nucleotides read TGTGCCAGCAGTCCGGGACTAGGATCCACCTACGAGCAGTACTTC.

V gene TRBV19 combines with J gene TRBJ2-1; D remains unclear. V was clipped by 3 bases and J by 0 bases, with 9 bases between them. Germline assignment: CDR1 LNHDA and CDR2 SQIVND (reference sequence). The CDR3 loop spans 15 amino acids. CDR3 protein: CASSIIASSYNEQFF. CDR3 in DNA: TGTGCCAGTAGTATTATCGCGAGCTCCTACAATGAGCAGTTCTTC.

This clone occurred many times. The chain employs TRBV6-4 and TRBJ2-1, with no clear D. V lost 5 bases to trimming and J lost 5 bases, with 10 bases between them. The CDR3 consists of 13 residues. From germline, CDR1 is MRHNA and CDR2 SNTAGT. The CDR3 region is CASSPSENNEQFF. The DNA for the CDR3 is TGTGCCAGCAGTCCCTCAGAAAACAATGAGCAGTTCTTC.

Comments on this clone: It is likely a read error: a sequence one base away is far more abundant. The V gene is TRBV6-5, the J gene TRBJ1-4, with 7 bases aligning to TRBD1. The CDR3 sequence is 13 residues long. CDR1 MNHEY and CDR2 SVGAGI come from the germline V gene. Here the CDR3 reads CASRQGNREKPFF. The DNA for the CDR3 is TGTGCCAGCAGACAGGGGAATCGGGAAAAACCGTTTTTT.

This clone was observed at least ten times. The chain employs TRBV7-8 and TRBJ2-7; TRBD2 aligns across 9 bases. The CDR3 totals 15 residues. Germline-derived CDR1 and CDR2 are SGHVS and FQNEAQ. J was trimmed by 1 base and V by 5 bases; bases with no gene match: 6. The CDR3 is CASSPREGESYEQYF. CDR3 sequence (DNA): TGTGCCAGCAGCCCGCGGGAGGGTGAGTCCTACGAGCAGTACTTC. Full variable domain (missing parts from reference TRBV7-8 and TRBJ2-7): GAGVSQSPRYKVAKRGQDVALRCDPISGHVSLFWYQQALGQGPEFLTYFQNEAQLDKSGLPSDRFFAERPEGSVSTLKIQRTQQEDSAVYLCASSPREGESYEQYFGPGTRLTVT.

This clone has at least ten counts. The chain combines TRBV6-4 with TRBJ2-1, with D possibly TRBD2 on 5 matching bases. The V end lost 6 bases, the J end lost 0 bases, and 12 bases lay between the germline ends. Per germline, CDR1 MRHNA and CDR2 SNTAGT. This CDR3 spans 15 amino acids. The CDR3 loop is CASSPSGSSYNEQFF. CDR3 bases: TGTGCCAGCAGCCCCAGCGGTAGCTCCTACAATGAGCAGTTCTTC.

The genes are TRBV2 and TRBJ1-5; no reliable D call. Trimming cost V 6 bases and J 0 bases, with 9 bases left between them. From germline, CDR1 is SNHLY and CDR2 FYNNEI. The CDR3 sequence is 14 residues long. The CDR3 bases are TGTGCCAGCAGAGCTCTTACTAGCAATCAGCCCCAGCATTTT. Its protein is CASRALTSNQPQHF.

There are a few counts of this clone. The rearrangement links TRBV29-1 to TRBJ2-3, with TRBD2 matching over 8 bases. This CDR3 has 15 amino acids. Germline V gene lookup returns CDR1 SQVTM and CDR2 ANQGSEA. V was clipped by 2 bases and J by 3 bases; unmatched bases: 7. As DNA, the CDR3 is TGCAGCGTTGAAACTAGCGGAGGGGGGACAGATACGCAGTATTTT. It codes for CSVETSGGGTDTQYF.

Concerning this clone itself: The likely explanation is a read error, given a far larger clone one base away. The rearrangement uses TRBV5-4 and TRBJ1-1; D possibly corresponds to TRBD1 (5 bases). This CDR3 region has 15 residues. Germline-derived CDR1 and CDR2 are SGHNT and YYREEE (reference sequence). The CDR3 region is CASSAGRIRNTEASF. CDR3 sequence (DNA): TGTGCCAGCAGCGCGGGACGAATCAGGAACACTGAAGCTTCCTTT. The full variable domain, its missing parts supplied by reference TRBV5-4 and TRBJ1-1, is ETGVTQSPTHLIKTRGQQVTLRCSSQSGHNTVSWYQQALGQGPQFIFQYYREEENGRGNFPPRFSGLQFPNYSSELNVNALELDDSALYLCASSAGRIRNTEASFGQGTRLTVV.

In regard to this clone: A read error likely explains this, since a far larger clone differs by one base. The chain joins TRBV9 to TRBJ2-2; 10 nucleotides line up with TRBD2. CDR3 length: 16 amino acids. The germline CDR1 and CDR2 sequences are SGDLS and YYNGEE. The CDR3 bases are TGTGCCAGCAGCCTCCGACTAGCGGGCTACACCGGGGGGCTGTTTTTT. This sequence encodes CASSLRLAGYTGGLFF. The full variable domain, in which reference TRBV9 and TRBJ2-2 provide the parts outside the CDR3, is DSGVTQTPKHLITATGQRVTLRCSPRSGDLSVYWYQQSLDQGLQFLIQYYNGEERAKGNILERFSAQQFPDLHSELNLSSLELGDSALYFCASSLRLAGYTGGLFFGEGSRLTVL.

This clone has more than one count but fewer than ten. The genes are TRBV2 and TRBJ1-1; D call uncertain. The CDR3 covers 12 residues. Per the germline V gene, CDR1 is SNHLY and CDR2 is FYNNEI. The germline V and J ends were trimmed by 6 bases and 0 bases, with 5 bases remaining between them. CDR3: CASRLLNTEAFF. The CDR3 DNA follows: TGTGCCAGCAGACTTTTGAACACTGAAGCTTTCTTT.

The chain is built from TRBV18 and TRBJ2-5; 14 bases match TRBD2. V was pared by 3 bases and J by 11 bases, with 20 bases of the junction left unmatched. Germline lookup yields CDR1 KGHSH and CDR2 LQKENI. The CDR3 loop spans 19 amino acids. CDR3 sequence reads: CASSPRGPQGLAGDVKQYF. The CDR3 nucleotides read TGTGCCAGCTCACCCCGCGGTCCACAGGGACTAGCGGGAGATGTCAAGCAGTACTTC.

This sequence joins TRBV7-8 and TRBJ1-1; no clear D gene. Germline CDR1 is SGHVS and CDR2 is FQNEAQ. This CDR3 has 13 amino acids. Trimming removed 5 bases from V and 0 bases from J, with 7 bases in between. The CDR3: CASSIDLNTEAFF. The CDR3 DNA sequence: TGTGCCAGCAGCATAGACTTGAACACTGAAGCTTTCTTT.

This clone has a handful of counts. Since a much larger clone is just one base distant, this may be a read error. V is TRBV6-4 and J is TRBJ1-1; D unclear. The germline V gene encodes CDR1 MRHNA and CDR2 SNTAGT. CDR3 length: 12 residues. V was trimmed by 2 bases and J by 1 base, leaving 2 bases between them. The CDR3 region has the DNA TGTGCCAGCAGTGACAGGAACACTGAAGCTTTCTTT. Encoded protein: CASSDRNTEAFF.

This clone was counted once. V gene TRBV28 combines with J gene TRBJ2-2; the match to TRBD1 covers 8 bases. Trimming cost V 3 bases and J 0 bases; bases outside gene matches: 9. CDR3 length equals 18 residues. Germline V CDR1 and CDR2: MDHEN, SYDVKM. CDR3 coding DNA: TGTGCCAGCAGTTTGGGGGACAGGATGATAACGAACACCGGGGAGCTGTTTTTT. It is translated as CASSLGDRMITNTGELFF.